The sequence of this T cell receptor (beta chain) was determined in a study of molecular identifiers for immune sequencing clone quantification. This clonotype was counted many times. Each CDR3 protein gets one entry after TCRdb re-called the PCR reads with MiXCR. The sample lists about 12,000 distinct CDR3 sequences, approximately 18% occurring once. CDR3 length equals 17 residues. Trimming stripped 1 base from V and 2 bases from J, with 17 bases between. Germline lookup yields CDR1 SGHKS and CDR2 YYEKEE (reference sequence). Sequenced material: naive CD8+ T cells from blood, with Jurkat cell RNA spiked in. Indicated subset: FACS-sorted CD8+CD4-CCR7+CD45RA+ naive T cells. This clonotype originated in a human donor in good health. Some libraries in this study had Jurkat cell RNA spiked in. The rearrangement joins TRBV5-5 to TRBJ2-3, with D possibly being TRBD2 (7 bases). CDR3 residues: CASSLRGGGPSTDTQYF. For the CDR3, the DNA is TGTGCCAGCAGCTTGAGGGGGGGAGGGCCCTCCACAGATACGCAGTATTTT. Supplemented by reference TRBV5-5 and TRBJ2-3, the full variable domain reads DAGVTQSPTHLIKTRGQQVTLRCSPISGHKSVSWYQQVLGQGPQFIFQYYEKEERGRGNFPDRFSARQFPNYSSELNVNALLLGDSALYLCASSLRGGGPSTDTQYFGPGTRLTVL.